This is a list of T cell receptor beta chains from one sample in a study of blood T cells in healthy people across ages. In TCRdb, the 5' RACE reads were re-called with MiXCR into one record per CDR3 protein. This sample yields about 760,000 distinct CDR3 sequences, of which 20% to 30% are seen a single time; 9% to 9.5% belongs to the top ten. The same sample was also studied in work on T cells of mothers and their children.

Sequencing input: blood. The receptors here all came from a boy younger than 18 in good health. Each CDR3 is given with its conserved first and last residue. Clone size is not always given. Where it is, it says once, few, many or a class for expanded clones.

v_call,clone_size,cdr3_aa
TRBV19,NA,CASSISASWRETQYF
TRBV4-2,few,CASSQETGTVYEQYF
TRBV24-1,few,CATSAEGGQFF
TRBV20-1,NA,CSATRLAGTLYEQYF
TRBV7-2,few,CASSLAPGFEAFF
TRBV2,NA,CASSEARTGGFEQYF
TRBV10-3,few,CAISESRQGSGYGYTF
TRBV6-2/TRBV6-3,NA,CASSRPEEAEAFF
TRBV5-1,NA,CASSLDAAGDGETQYF
TRBV2,NA,CASSEGGGTQYF
TRBV7-2,NA,CASGQGAVNQPQHF
TRBV29-1,NA,CSVGAPSQETQYF
TRBV28,few,CASSLIRRRGRTDTQYF
TRBV6-1,NA,CASSESPGAGETQYF
TRBV6-2/TRBV6-3,NA,CASSYSGHKPGTDTQYF
TRBV7-6,NA,CASSNQGISYEQYF
TRBV2,NA,CASKDAYQETQYF
TRBV20-1,few,CSARRGQGSEKLFF
TRBV29-1,many,CSVESQGQETQYF
TRBV7-9,NA,CASSPLAGVLETQYF
TRBV20-1,few,CSARGTPGQPWEKLFF
TRBV20-1,few,CSARDGASGSYEQYF
TRBV5-1,NA,CASSSDSQIGTQYF
TRBV4-2,few,CASSQALGGEQYF
TRBV29-1,NA,CSVDGGHDIPETQYF
TRBV6-5,NA,CASSYSREGETQYF
TRBV7-2,NA,CASSTDRSAYEQYF
TRBV24-1,few,CATSRTGATEAFF
TRBV7-8,many,CASSLGQGPSYEQYF
TRBV29-1,few,CSTGGPLQETQYF
TRBV14,NA,CASSQEAGVGETQYF
TRBV6-1,NA,CASSEAPQGNEKLFF
TRBV27,few,CASSSGTSRYNEQFF
TRBV19,NA,CASSSHGTEKETQYF
TRBV28,NA,CASSLFPRGDYEQYF
TRBV3-1,NA,CASSPRLAGGGEQFF
TRBV6-1,NA,CASSEDYNEQFF
TRBV29-1,few,CSVDAAGFF
TRBV4-3,many,CASSQAERANTDTQYF